The rows below give T cell receptor beta chains drawn from one sample of a study of blood T cell repertoires in COVID-19. The assay was immunoSEQ multiplex PCR, and TCRdb's table has in-frame clones only and misses some. Of tens of thousands of clones in the sample, roughly 84% were seen once. The sample comprised peripheral blood. The receptors shown here come from a woman over 75 with active or convalescent COVID-19. CDR3s include the opening cysteine and the closing phenylalanine or tryptophan. D genes are given only for firm matches. Where a row states a size, it is once, few, many or the class of an expanded clone; other rows omit it.

D gene	V gene	clone size	J gene	CDR3 protein	CDR3 DNA
TRBD1	TRBV6-2/TRBV6-3	-	TRBJ1-1	CASNPGTEMNTEAFF	TGTGCCAGCAACCCCGGGACAGAAATGAACACTGAAGCTTTCTTT
-	TRBV7-6	-	TRBJ2-2	CASSSTEGTNTGELFF	TGTGCCAGCAGCAGTACTGAGGGGACTAACACCGGGGAGCTGTTTTTT
-	TRBV5-5	-	TRBJ1-4	CASSLLTVGGEKLFF	TGTGCCAGCAGCTTGCTAACAGTAGGAGGGGAAAAACTGTTTTTT
-	TRBV4-3	-	TRBJ2-7	CASSQALGTRGAMGYEQYF	TGCGCCAGCAGCCAGGCTTTAGGCACACGGGGGGCAATGGGCTACGAGCAGTACTTC
-	TRBV24-1	-	TRBJ1-5	CATSAGVSNQPQHF	TGTGCCACCAGTGCCGGAGTCAGCAATCAGCCCCAGCATTTT
-	TRBV11-2	-	TRBJ2-5	CASSLGVAMYQETQYF	TGTGCCAGCAGCTTAGGAGTAGCGATGTACCAAGAGACCCAGTACTTC
-	TRBV6-2/TRBV6-3	-	TRBJ2-5	CASSERVLPYQETQYF	TGTGCCAGCAGCGAGCGGGTACTACCGTACCAAGAGACCCAGTACTTC
TRBD2	TRBV20-1	-	TRBJ2-1	CRGSGGEEQFF	TGCAGGGGTAGCGGGGGTGAGGAGCAGTTCTTC
TRBD1	TRBV24-1	-	TRBJ2-7	CATSDLRDSYEQYF	TGTGCCACCAGTGATTTGCGGGACAGCTACGAGCAGTACTTC
-	TRBV2	few	TRBJ2-2	CASSDWQGNTGELFF	TGTGCCAGCAGTGACTGGCAGGGCAACACCGGGGAGCTGTTTTTT
-	TRBV6-2/TRBV6-3	-	TRBJ1-2	CASSYSIGSEVYNYGYTF	TGTGCCAGCAGTTACTCGATAGGCAGCGAAGTTTATAACTATGGCTACACCTTC
-	TRBV5-4	few	TRBJ1-1	CASSLAGNTEAFF	TGTGCCAGCAGCTTGGCAGGGAACACTGAAGCTTTCTTT
-	TRBV6-5	-	TRBJ1-4	CASSYSQGFEKLFF	TGTGCCAGCAGTTACTCACAGGGCTTTGAAAAACTGTTTTTT
-	TRBV6-4	-	TRBJ2-3	CATQPRGDTQYF	TGTGCCACGCAACCCCGGGGAGATACGCAGTATTTT
-	TRBV5-1	few	TRBJ1-5	CASTPSGASNQPQHF	TGCGCCAGCACCCCTTCAGGGGCGAGCAATCAGCCCCAGCATTTT
TRBD1	TRBV2	-	TRBJ1-1	CASRQTGLTEAFF	TGTGCCAGCAGACAGACAGGGCTCACTGAAGCTTTCTTT
TRBD2	TRBV19	-	TRBJ2-1	CASSSGPGLAGDEQFF	TGTGCCAGTAGTTCGGGACCGGGACTAGCGGGGGACGAGCAGTTCTTC
TRBD2	TRBV4-1	-	TRBJ2-3	CASSNESPPSGGLDTQYF	TGCGCCAGCAGTAACGAATCACCCCCTAGCGGGGGGTTAGATACGCAGTATTTT
TRBD1	TRBV28	-	TRBJ2-7	CASSLIQGGQAYEQYF	TGTGCCAGCAGTTTAATCCAGGGGGGACAGGCCTACGAGCAGTACTTC
TRBD2	TRBV6-2/TRBV6-3	-	TRBJ2-7	CASNPHSGGMYEQYF	TGTGCCAGCAACCCACATAGCGGGGGGATGTACGAGCAGTACTTC
TRBD2	TRBV7-2	-	TRBJ2-7	CASSLNLLTETSPYEQYF	TGTGCCAGCAGCTTAAACCTCTTGACCGAGACTAGCCCCTACGAGCAGTACTTC
-	TRBV6-6	-	TRBJ1-3	CASSPLPGYVSGNTIYF	TGTGCCAGCAGTCCTCTCCCAGGGTACGTCTCTGGAAACACCATATATTTT
-	TRBV7-2	-	TRBJ1-1	CASSLEPGMNTEAFF	TGTGCCAGCAGCTTAGAACCGGGTATGAACACTGAAGCTTTCTTT
TRBD2	TRBV4-3	-	TRBJ2-1	CASSPTLAGDNEQFF	TGCGCCAGCAGCCCCACGCTAGCGGGGGACAATGAGCAGTTCTTC
TRBD1	TRBV7-2	-	TRBJ1-4	CASSPGQATNEKLFF	TGTGCCAGCAGCCCGGGACAGGCAACTAATGAAAAACTGTTTTTT
-	TRBV6-5	-	TRBJ1-5	CASQVNRVNQPQHF	TGTGCCAGCCAGGTAAACAGGGTAAATCAGCCCCAGCATTTT
TRBD1	TRBV19	few	TRBJ2-7	CASSRDRGFEQYF	TGTGCCAGTAGTAGGGACAGGGGCTTCGAGCAGTACTTC
-	TRBV7-8	-	TRBJ1-5	CASSPTAGRTPGNQPQHF	TGTGCCAGCAGCCCCACAGCGGGACGGACCCCTGGCAATCAGCCCCAGCATTTT
TRBD1	TRBV2	few	TRBJ1-6	CASSEMGQGAGSLHF	TGTGCCAGCAGTGAAATGGGACAGGGGGCGGGTTCCCTCCACTTT
-	TRBV5-1	-	TRBJ2-1	CASAVRGAREQFF	TGCGCCAGCGCGGTCAGGGGGGCGCGGGAGCAGTTCTTC
TRBD2	TRBV10-1	-	TRBJ2-1	CATQRGLGNEQFF	TGCGCCACCCAGCGGGGGTTGGGCAATGAGCAGTTCTTC
-	TRBV5-1	-	TRBJ2-2	CASSVSYGGELFF	TGCGCCAGCAGCGTCTCTTACGGCGGGGAGCTGTTTTTT
TRBD1	TRBV30	-	TRBJ1-3	CAWRKFLQGASGNTIYF	TGTGCCTGGAGGAAATTTCTACAGGGGGCAAGTGGAAACACCATATATTTT
-	TRBV5-4	-	TRBJ2-7	CASSPRRSHEQYF	TGTGCCAGCAGCCCCCGGAGGTCGCACGAGCAGTACTTC
TRBD1	TRBV2	once	TRBJ1-2	CASSARTLRDRSLGYTF	TGTGCCAGCAGTGCGCGTACCCTCCGGGACAGATCGTTAGGCTACACCTTC
-	TRBV9	-	TRBJ2-5	CASSALAEETQYF	TGTGCCAGCAGCGCGTTAGCGGAAGAGACCCAGTACTTC
-	TRBV2	-	TRBJ2-4	CASRSLVREGNIQYF	TGTGCCAGCAGATCACTAGTTAGAGAAGGAAACATTCAGTACTTC
-	TRBV19	-	TRBJ2-7	CASSGSGGPDEQYF	TGTGCCAGTAGTGGATCCGGGGGGCCCGACGAGCAGTACTTC
-	TRBV6-5	-	TRBJ2-2	CASSYLTANTGELFF	TGTGCCAGCAGTTACTTGACAGCGAACACCGGGGAGCTGTTTTTT
-	TRBV4-1	-	TRBJ1-1	CASSLSTRAHTEAFF	TGCGCCAGCAGCCTGTCAACCAGGGCCCACACTGAAGCTTTCTTT
TRBD1	TRBV5-1	-	TRBJ2-5	CASRTGNQETQYF	TGCGCCAGCAGGACAGGGAACCAAGAGACCCAGTACTTC
-	TRBV7-9	-	TRBJ2-3	CASSFGDADTQYF	TGTGCCAGCAGCTTCGGGGATGCAGATACGCAGTATTTT
-	TRBV6-5	-	TRBJ2-5	CASSYQKRTSQETQYF	TGTGCCAGCAGTTACCAAAAGAGGACAAGCCAAGAGACCCAGTACTTC
TRBD1	TRBV11-2	-	TRBJ1-4	CASSQRTGGGKLFF	TGTGCCAGCAGCCAGAGAACAGGGGGCGGAAAACTGTTTTTT
-	TRBV5-4	-	TRBJ2-5	CASSPGGGEETQYF	TGTGCCAGCAGCCCTGGGGGGGGCGAAGAGACCCAGTACTTC
-	TRBV29-1	-	TRBJ2-1	CSVDPASSSYNEQFF	TGCAGCGTTGACCCTGCAAGTAGCTCCTACAATGAGCAGTTCTTC
-	TRBV27	-	TRBJ1-2	CASGYPGLSYTF	TGTGCCAGCGGGTACCCAGGGCTCAGCTACACCTTC
-	TRBV28	-	TRBJ1-6	CASTQANSPLHF	TGTGCCAGCACGCAGGCGAATTCACCCCTCCACTTT
-	TRBV9	-	TRBJ1-2	CASRRGYGYTF	TGTGCCAGCAGACGAGGTTATGGCTACACCTTC
-	TRBV7-9	-	TRBJ2-5	CASSLAGDETQYF	TGTGCCAGCAGCTTAGCAGGGGATGAGACCCAGTACTTC
-	TRBV28	-	TRBJ1-3	CASSLARGGGGNTIYF	TGTGCCAGCAGTTTAGCGAGGGGGGGCGGTGGAAACACCATATATTTT
TRBD1	TRBV9	few	TRBJ1-6	CAKTPFEMDRINSPLHF	TGTGCCAAAACCCCTTTTGAGATGGACAGGATAAATTCACCCCTCCACTTT
-	TRBV28	-	TRBJ1-6	CASSLSPGYDSPLHF	TGTGCCAGCAGTTTATCCCCAGGGTATGACTCACCCCTCCACTTT
-	TRBV18	-	TRBJ2-2	CASSRFGQTGELFF	TGTGCCAGCTCACGCTTCGGACAAACCGGGGAGCTGTTTTTT